Presented here are 25 T cell receptor beta chains from one specimen sequenced in a study of blood T cell repertoires in COVID-19. Using immunoSEQ multiplex PCR, the repertoire was profiled, and TCRdb retains in-frame clones only, with some absent. Of some 180,000 clones in the sample, approximately 89% are singletons; the top ten hold roughly 7.7%. Material: peripheral blood. These receptors were collected from a woman aged 60-70 years with acute or convalescent COVID-19.

This clone was counted only a few times. This chain joins TRBV12-3 or TRBV12-4 and TRBJ1-1, with unresolved D. The CDR3 length is 12 residues. Trimming removed 6 bases from V and 4 bases from J, with 9 bases in between. The CDR3 DNA is TGTGCCAGCAGCGTACGGAGCACTGAAGCTTTCTTT. Its translation: CASSVRSTEAFF.

V and J are TRBV28 and TRBJ1-5; the D is unclear. The CDR3 length is 13 residues. Germline V gene lookup returns CDR1 MDHEN and CDR2 SYDVKM. Between the trimmed V and J ends, which lost 7 bases and 8 bases, there was a span of 15 bases. The CDR3 is CASIRQMGKPQHF. CDR3 nucleotide sequence: TGTGCCAGCATCAGGCAAATGGGTAAGCCCCAGCATTTT.

The chain employs TRBV28 and TRBJ1-1; maybe TRBD1 (6 bases). This CDR3 spans 14 amino acids. Trimming took 6 bases from V and 4 from J, leaving 15 bases between them. CDR1 and CDR2 from the germline V gene are MDHEN and SYDVKM. The CDR3 nucleotides read TGTGCCAGCAGCCTAAAGGGGGTTCGCACTGAAGCTTTCTTT. It encodes CASSLKGVRTEAFF.

This clone was observed a few times. The J gene is TRBJ2-5, the V gene TRBV21-1; the D call of TRBD2 is as the table states it, not checked on the DNA. TRBV21-1 is given as a pseudogene. This CDR3 comprises 16 residues. The CDR3 protein is CASSKRRAFLGETQYF. CDR3 DNA sequence: TGTGCCAGCAGCAAGCGGCGGGCATTCTTGGGAGAGACCCAGTACTTC.

The rearrangement uses TRBV20-1 and TRBJ2-3; no clear D gene. The CDR3 is 13 residues long. V lost 3 bases to trimming and J lost 2 bases, with 9 bases between them. Germline loops: CDR1 DFQATT, CDR2 SNEGSKA (reference sequence). The CDR3 DNA reads as TGCAGTGCTAGTTCTGCGAACACAGATACGCAGTATTTT. It is translated as CSASSANTDTQYF.

Only a few counts were recorded for this clone. The gene calls are TRBV18 and TRBJ2-7; TRBD1 matches at 8 bases. Per germline, CDR1 KGHSH and CDR2 LQKENI. The CDR3 length is 16 residues. Trimming removed 1 base from V and 4 bases from J; junction bases left unmatched: 9. The DNA for the CDR3 is TGTGCCAGCTCACCACAGGAGGCAGGGGGCGTTTACGAGCAGTACGTC. This encodes CASSPQEAGGVYEQYV.

The V gene is TRBV21-1, the J gene TRBJ2-7; the table calls TRBD2, which could not be checked here. TRBV21-1 corresponds to a pseudogene. This CDR3 has 15 residues. CDR3 in DNA: TGTGCCAGCAGCAAACGAGCGGGAGAGAGACACGAGCAGTACGTC. The encoded protein is CASSKRAGERHEQYV.

This clone was recorded once. This chain joins TRBV5-4 and TRBJ1-6, with TRBD1 matching over 8 bases. CDR1 SGHNT and CDR2 YYREEE come from the germline V gene (reference sequence). The CDR3 is made up of 14 amino acids. V shed 4 bases, J shed 10 bases, and the junction held 7 bases outside the gene matches. This CDR3 reads CASSRTGKGSPLHF. As DNA, the CDR3 is TGTGCCAGCAGCCGGACAGGGAAAGGATCACCCCTCCACTTT.

V usage is TRBV6-5 and J usage is TRBJ1-1; D not certain. CDR1 MNHEY and CDR2 SVGAGI come from the germline V gene. This CDR3 is 13 amino acids long. Trimming stripped 0 bases from V and 7 bases from J, with 9 bases between. The CDR3 sequence: CASSYSNRVEAFF. DNA for the CDR3: TGTGCCAGCAGTTACTCGAATCGGGTTGAAGCTTTCTTT.

This clone was counted once. The chain employs TRBV7-8 and TRBJ1-1; maybe TRBD1 (5 bases). This CDR3 has 13 amino acids. V lost 4 bases to trimming and J lost 3 bases, with 9 bases between them. Germline CDR1 is SGHVS and CDR2 is FQNEAQ. The CDR3 DNA sequence: TGTGCCAGCAGCTCACGGGGGGACACTGAAGCTTTCTTT. It yields the protein CASSSRGDTEAFF.

The V gene is TRBV29-1, the J gene TRBJ2-3; 8 nucleotides agree with TRBD2. Germline V gene data show CDR1 as SQVTM and CDR2 as ANQGSEA. V was pared by 8 bases and J by 2 bases, with 6 bases of the junction left unmatched. The CDR3 sequence is 13 residues long. The CDR3 DNA is TGCAGCTTAGCGGGGACTTACACAGATACGCAGTATTTT. Translating gives CSLAGTYTDTQYF.

The chain links TRBV11-3 to TRBJ1-1; perhaps TRBD1 as D (6 bases). V dropped 6 bases and J dropped 1 base, with 12 bases sitting between them. The CDR3 is 14 amino acids. The germline gives CDR1 SGHNT, CDR2 YENEEA. The CDR3 loop reads CASSDWTANTEAFF. Written as DNA, the CDR3 is TGTGCCAGCAGTGATTGGACAGCGAACACTGAAGCTTTCTTT.

The table lists this clone with a count of one. CDR3 sequence (DNA): TGTGCCAGCAGCCTTGGACAGGGGGCTTCTAATTCACCCCTCCACTTT. It is translated as CASSLGQGASNSPLHF. The J gene is TRBJ1-6, the V gene TRBV11-1; 11 bases are a match to TRBD1. The germline CDR1 and CDR2 sequences are SGHAT and FQDESV (reference sequence). Losses at the gene ends were 5 bases for V and 6 bases for J; bases not matched to a gene: 6. This CDR3 contains 16 residues.

The gene calls are TRBV7-2 and TRBJ1-2, with TRBD1 matching 7 bases. The germline CDR1 and CDR2 sequences are SGHTA and FQGNSA. The CDR3 has 12 residues. Trimming cost V 4 bases and J 10 bases; bases outside gene matches: 6. The CDR3 loop is CASSSDRTIYTF. The CDR3 nucleotides read TGTGCCAGCAGCTCGGACAGGACTATCTACACCTTC.

About this clone itself: The junction shows a germline mismatch at one end, possibly a read error. The genes are TRBV30 and TRBJ1-4, with D possibly matching TRBD1 (6 bases). In germline, CDR1 is GTSNPN, CDR2 SVGIG (reference sequence). The CDR3 covers 15 residues. The CDR3 DNA sequence: TGTGCCTGGAGTGTACGCCCCTCCCTCCGGCAGGGGCTGATTTTT. Protein sequence: CAWSVRPSLRQGLIF.

The chain couples TRBV4-1 to TRBJ1-2; perhaps TRBD1 as D (6 bases). The CDR3 runs to 15 residues. Germline V CDR1 and CDR2: MGHRA, YSYEKL. Trimming stripped 0 bases from V and 4 bases from J, with 12 bases between. The CDR3 loop is CASSQDTGLPYGYTF. CDR3 DNA: TGCGCCAGCAGCCAAGATACAGGGCTCCCCTATGGCTACACCTTC.

The chain has TRBV15 and TRBJ2-3; D perhaps matches TRBD2 (6 bases). The V end lost 7 bases, the J end lost 4 bases, and 15 bases lay between the germline ends. The germline V gene encodes CDR1 LNHNV and CDR2 YYDKDF (reference sequence). This CDR3 contains 14 residues. CDR3 in amino acids: CATKPSAMPDTQYF. The CDR3 coding sequence is TGTGCCACCAAACCTAGCGCAATGCCAGATACGCAGTATTTT.

The rearrangement links TRBV19 to TRBJ2-1; no firm D call. V lost 3 bases and J lost 5, with 11 bases in between. This CDR3 is built from 14 residues. Germline CDR1 is LNHDA and CDR2 is SQIVND (reference sequence). The CDR3: CASSMIAGHNEQFF. The CDR3 nucleotides are TGTGCCAGTAGTATGATCGCAGGTCACAATGAGCAGTTCTTC.

V usage is TRBV5-1 and J usage is TRBJ1-2; TRBD1 aligns across 8 bases. CDR1 and CDR2 from the germline V gene are SGHRS and YFSETQ. The V gene end was trimmed by 3 bases and the J gene end by 4 bases; junction bases not matched to a gene: 14. The CDR3 is made up of 17 amino acids. CDR3 in amino acids: CASSWGQADTRFYGYTF. CDR3 sequence (DNA): TGCGCCAGCAGCTGGGGACAGGCCGACACAAGATTCTATGGCTACACCTTC.

The gene calls are TRBV3-1 (or the pseudogene TRBV3-2) and TRBJ2-7; 14 nucleotides match TRBD2. The CDR3 covers 18 residues. Unmatched junction bases numbered 15, after V lost 8 bases and J lost 3 bases. Germline CDR1 LGHDT, CDR2 YNNKEL (reference sequence). The CDR3 here is CASLEGFRLAGGHYEQYV. In nucleotides, the CDR3 is TGTGCCAGCCTCGAGGGTTTTAGACTAGCGGGAGGGCACTACGAGCAGTACGTC.

This clone was counted only a few times. The CDR3 spells CSSKRSGGANEQFF. The CDR3 DNA sequence: TGCAGCTCCAAGCGCTCGGGAGGGGCCAATGAGCAGTTCTTC. V usage is TRBV29-1 and J usage is TRBJ2-1; 8 bases map to TRBD2. V gave up 8 bases and J gave up 6 bases; unmatched junction bases: 12. Germline CDR1 and CDR2: SQVTM and ANQGSEA. This CDR3 contains 14 residues.

This clone appeared a single time. The chain uses TRBV24-1 and TRBJ2-3; TRBD2 matches 11 bases. J gave up 6 bases and V 3 bases, and 7 bases lay outside the gene matches. The CDR3 runs to 16 residues. Per germline, CDR1 KGHDR and CDR2 SFDVKD. CDR3 DNA sequence: TGTGCCACCAGTGATCCTCTAGCGGGAGGTCGGGATACGCAGTATTTT. Amino acids: CATSDPLAGGRDTQYF.

This clone appeared a few times. CDR3 nucleotide sequence: TGTGCCAGCAGTCCCTGGACTAGCGGGATAACAGATACGCAGTATTTT. This sequence encodes CASSPWTSGITDTQYF. This rearrangement joins TRBV27 to TRBJ2-3; 12 bases are shared with TRBD2. V dropped 5 bases and J dropped 3; count of bases not matched to a gene: 6. The CDR3 loop spans 16 amino acids. Germline CDR1 and CDR2: MNHEY and SMNVEV (reference sequence).

This clone was recorded a few times. This CDR3 fails to terminate in the conserved phenylalanine or tryptophan, so it likely reflects a read error. Because the CDR3's place on the DNA is in doubt, the DNA is left out and the CDR3 is given as listed by TCRdb. This sequence joins TRBV28 and TRBJ1-4; the DNA was not used to check the table's D call, TRBD1. 12 amino acids form the CDR3, both terminal residues included. The germline gives CDR1 MDHEN, CDR2 SYDVKM. The CDR3 is CASSFRGPTGNG.

This clone is a singleton in its sample. The V and J genes are TRBV5-8 and TRBJ1-2; TRBD1 aligns across 9 bases. The germline CDR1 and CDR2 sequences are SGHTS and YDEGEE. J was trimmed by 4 bases and V by 4 bases; bases with no gene match: 5. The CDR3 is 14 residues long. As DNA, the CDR3 is TGTGCCAGCAGCGCGGACAGGGGAAGCTATGGCTACACCTTC. As protein: CASSADRGSYGYTF.